The T cell receptor (beta chain) under discussion was sequenced for a study of T cell responses to AZD1222 COVID-19 vaccine. General study results and limits: The study reported that nearly half of spike-specific TCRs target unmutated variant regions. Seropositivity was recorded at baseline in only 6 or 7 AZD1222 recipients. The study found Spike-specific TCR breadth and depth rose after two AZD1222 doses. Sampling that yielded the repertoires occurred only after the peak T cell response.

As regards this clone: Antigen specificity is unknown.

Here immunoSEQ multiplex PCR was the method, and the copy in TCRdb shows in-frame clones only, minus some. The sample holds roughly 100,000 clones, around 86% seen once. This clonotype was sampled from an adult in good health. Sample: peripheral blood, taken on day 0 of AZD1222 vaccination.

The DNA of the CDR3 is TGTGCCAGCGGCCCACAGGGACAGCGTGAAAAACTGTTTTTT. Translation: CASGPQGQREKLFF. The rearrangement joins TRBV6-5 to TRBJ1-4; TRBD1 matches 7 bases. CDR1 is MNHEY and CDR2 is SVGAGI in the germline V gene. J gave up 7 bases and V 8 bases, and 10 bases lay outside the gene matches. This CDR3 is built from 14 residues.